This TCR beta chain was identified in a study of T cell responses to AZD1222 COVID-19 vaccine. Study conclusions and caveats: Among the donors, most were white British and more were female, and clonal diversity was possibly underestimated. Along spike, vaccine-associated CD4 TCRs were found throughout, with dominance at 160-218 and 743-854. Baseline serostatus was positive in only a handful of AZD1222 recipients. Within unmutated variant regions lay the reported targets of nearly half of spike-specific TCRs.

Comments on this clone: Its target is unknown.

Data came from immunoSEQ multiplex PCR; TCRdb stores just in-frame clones and leaves some out. The sample includes about 110,000 clones, around 90% of them seen just once. From germline, CDR1 is SGDLS and CDR2 YYNGEE. This CDR3 contains 13 residues. V gave up 5 bases and J gave up 5 bases; unmatched junction bases: 4. This receptor was obtained from an adult who received the AZD1222 COVID-19 vaccine. The chain combines TRBV9 with TRBJ1-1, with 9 bases matching TRBD1. The input for sequencing was peripheral blood, taken 28 days after the second AZD1222 dose. The CDR3 loop reads CASSGTGQTEAFF. CDR3 bases: TGTGCCAGCAGTGGGACAGGGCAAACTGAAGCTTTCTTT.